The 29 T cell receptor beta chains presented below share a single source sample, sequenced in a study of PD-1 blockade in classical Hodgkin lymphoma. Libraries were prepared by immunoSEQ multiplex PCR; TCRdb keeps only in-frame clonotypes and omits some of them. Of more than 20,000 clones detected, roughly 75% appear once; the ten largest clones hold 15% to 20%. Each patient's relapse followed autologous stem cell transplantation, and brentuximab vedotin exposure varied. The sample in question was peripheral blood mononuclear cells (PBMCs), obtained before the second cycle of nivolumab. All receptors derive from a human donor with classical Hodgkin lymphoma.

The chain recombines TRBV7-2 with TRBJ1-3, with 8 bases lining up with TRBD1. The length of the CDR3 is 14 residues. V lost 5 bases and J lost 8; bases outside the gene matches: 8. Germline V gene data show CDR1 as SGHTA and CDR2 as FQGNSA. CDR3 in amino acids: CASSPWTGIDTIYF. The CDR3 DNA sequence: TGTGCCAGCAGCCCATGGACAGGGATAGACACCATATATTTT. The full variable domain, completed using reference TRBV7-2 and TRBJ1-3, is GAGVSQSPSNKVTEKGKDVELRCDPISGHTALYWYRQSLGQGLEFLIYFQGNSAPDKSGLPSDRFSAERTGGSVSTLTIQRTQQEDSAVYLCASSPWTGIDTIYFGEGSWLTVV.

The DNA for the CDR3 is TGCGCCAGCAGCTTGAGTGTTGGGGACCAGTACTTC. Translation gives CASSLSVGDQYF. The chain uses TRBV5-1 and TRBJ2-5; no clear D. Germline V lookup: CDR1 SGHRS, CDR2 YFSETQ. The CDR3 runs 12 residues. V was shortened by 1 base and J by 10 bases, with 11 bases between the two germline ends.

The gene calls are TRBV5-6 and TRBJ1-2, with TRBD1 identical over 7 bases. The CDR3 has 15 amino acids. Germline V gene data show CDR1 as SGHDT and CDR2 as YYEEEE. V lost 3 bases and J lost 8; bases outside the gene matches: 13. The CDR3 sequence is CASSSSLGGGWGYTF. CDR3 nucleotides: TGTGCCAGCAGCTCCTCCCTGGGAGGGGGCTGGGGCTACACCTTC.

The rearrangement uses TRBV12-5 and TRBJ2-3, with D possibly matching TRBD2 (6 bases). V lost 1 base and J 1 base, leaving 6 bases between the germline ends. CDR3 length: 14 residues. The germline V gene encodes CDR1 LGHNT and CDR2 FRNRAP. CDR3 amino acids: CASGLAGGTDTQYF. The CDR3 DNA follows: TGTGCTAGTGGTTTGGCGGGGGGCACAGATACGCAGTATTTT.

This rearrangement joins TRBV11-1 to TRBJ2-2; D not resolved. Trimming cost V 10 bases and J 1 base, with 13 bases left between them. Germline V gene data show CDR1 as SGHAT and CDR2 as FQDESV (reference sequence). There are 14 residues in the CDR3. The CDR3 nucleotides are TGTGCCACCCGCCCGGAATTGAACACCGGGGAGCTGTTTTTT. It is translated as CATRPELNTGELFF.

The rearrangement uses TRBV6-1 and TRBJ2-3; TRBD2 agrees at 7 bases. CDR3 length: 17 amino acids. Germline trimming cut 2 bases from V and 0 bases from J; bases unmatched to any gene: 8. Germline V gene sequence: CDR1 MNHNS, CDR2 SASEGT. CDR3 in DNA: TGTGCCAGCAGTGAATTGGCGGGGGAGTCTAGCACAGATACGCAGTATTTT. It encodes CASSELAGESSTDTQYF.

The J gene is TRBJ1-5, the V gene TRBV7-9, with D maybe TRBD1 (6 bases). Germline lookup yields CDR1 SEHNR and CDR2 FQNEAQ (reference sequence). The V gene lost 1 base and the J gene lost 6 bases, with 13 bases spanning the gap. This CDR3 is 15 amino acids long. Here the CDR3 DNA reads TGTGCCAGCAGCTTAGAGGGGGGCAGGGTTCAGCCCCAGCATTTT. It encodes CASSLEGGRVQPQHF.

The chain is built from TRBV7-9 and TRBJ1-4, with 7 bases aligning to TRBD1. CDR1 SEHNR and CDR2 FQNEAQ come from the germline V gene (reference sequence). V gave up 4 bases and J gave up 7 bases; unmatched junction bases: 12. This CDR3 spans 16 amino acids. The CDR3 DNA reads TGTGCCAGCAGCTCTAACCGGGACAGCTTTGTTGAAAAACTGTTTTTT. It yields the protein CASSSNRDSFVEKLFF. The whole variable domain, filled in from reference TRBV7-9 and TRBJ1-4, reads DTGVSQNPRHKITKRGQNVTFRCDPISEHNRLYWYRQTLGQGPEFLTYFQNEAQLEKSRLLSDRFSAERPKGSFSTLEIQRTEQGDSAMYLCASSSNRDSFVEKLFFGSGTQLSVL.

The rearrangement joins TRBV6-6 to TRBJ2-7; D is ambiguous. This CDR3 has 13 residues. Trimming took 8 bases from V and 0 from J, leaving 11 bases between them. CDR1 and CDR2 (germline): MNHNY, SVGAGI (reference sequence). CDR3 sequence reads: CASFNGRSYEQYF. The DNA for the CDR3 is TGTGCCAGCTTTAACGGGCGCTCCTACGAGCAGTACTTC.

The V call is TRBV2, the J call TRBJ1-2; D ambiguous. Germline V CDR1 and CDR2: SNHLY, FYNNEI. This CDR3 has 13 residues. V lost 6 bases to trimming and J lost 2 bases, with 10 bases between them. The CDR3 region is CASSGRLNYGYTF. CDR3 bases: TGTGCCAGCAGCGGCCGACTCAACTATGGCTACACCTTC.

The chain carries TRBV30 and TRBJ1-2; D gene unclear. The ends were cut back, 4 bases at V and 8 bases at J, with 8 bases in the middle. There are 10 residues in the CDR3. Germline V gene lookup returns CDR1 GTSNPN and CDR2 SVGIG (reference sequence). Here the CDR3 reads CAWKTGGYTF. The DNA for the CDR3 is TGTGCCTGGAAGACGGGGGGCTACACCTTC.

The chain combines TRBV2 with TRBJ2-1, with 10 nucleotides matching TRBD2. The CDR3 runs to 13 residues. Germline CDR1 reads SNHLY; CDR2 reads FYNNEI. V gave up 6 bases and J gave up 6 bases; unmatched junction bases: 2. The CDR3 DNA reads TGTGCCAGCAGGACTAGCGGGTCCAATGAGCAGTTCTTC. Residues: CASRTSGSNEQFF.

The chain carries TRBV27 and TRBJ2-1; D possibly corresponds to TRBD2 (6 bases). V was shortened by 3 bases and J by 10 bases, with 10 bases between the two germline ends. CDR3 length: 12 residues. Germline CDR1 MNHEY, CDR2 SMNVEV (reference sequence). CDR3 amino acids: CASSFGGFEQFF. The DNA of the CDR3 is TGTGCCAGCAGTTTTGGGGGGTTCGAGCAGTTCTTC.

Points on this clone: Compared with germline, one end of the junction differs, possibly owing to a read error. This rearrangement joins TRBV7-7 to TRBJ2-5; D possibly corresponds to TRBD2 (6 bases). Looked up from germline, CDR1 is SSHAT and CDR2 is FNYEAQ (reference sequence). CDR3 length: 16 residues. The CDR3 DNA is TGTGCTAGCAGCTTAGCGGATGACATCTGCCAGGAGACCCAGTACTTC. It codes for CASSLADDICQETQYF. Using reference TRBV7-7 and TRBJ2-5 for the parts outside the CDR3, the full variable domain is GAGVSQSPRYKVTKRGQDVTLRCDPISSHATLYWYQQALGQGPEFLTYFNYEAQPDKSGLPSDRFSAERPEGSISTLTIQRTEQRDSAMYRCASSLADDICQETQYFGPGTRLLVL.

The rearrangement joins TRBV7-9 to TRBJ2-1; D perhaps matches TRBD1 (5 bases). Germline V gene lookup returns CDR1 SEHNR and CDR2 FQNEAQ (reference sequence). The CDR3 totals 13 residues. V was cut by 1 base and J by 6 bases, with 7 bases left in between. The CDR3 nucleotides are TGTGCCAGCAGCTTAGTCAGGGTCAATGAGCAGTTCTTC. Its translation: CASSLVRVNEQFF.

The table lists this clone with a count of one. The J gene is TRBJ2-6, the V gene TRBV29-1, with 11 bases aligning to TRBD2. This CDR3 has 18 residues. CDR1 and CDR2 (germline): SQVTM, ANQGSEA. V shed 2 bases and J 4 bases; nucleotides not matched to a gene: 10. The chain's CDR3 is CSVEIEASGRKGANVLTF. CDR3 sequence (DNA): TGCAGCGTTGAAATAGAGGCTAGCGGGAGGAAAGGGGCCAACGTCCTGACTTTC.

The chain's CDR3 is CASSYAPSGNTIYF. The CDR3 bases are TGTGCCAGCAGTTACGCTCCCTCTGGAAACACCATATATTTT. The genes are TRBV6-5 and TRBJ1-3; D not certain. Germline CDR1 and CDR2: MNHEY and SVGAGI. The CDR3 is 14 amino acids. V dropped 2 bases and J dropped 0 bases, with 5 bases sitting between them.

This chain links TRBV27 with TRBJ2-4; D is undetermined. This CDR3 is built from 17 residues. V was clipped by 4 bases and J by 0 bases, with 16 bases between them. Germline values: CDR1 MNHEY, CDR2 SMNVEV (reference sequence). CDR3 coding DNA: TGTGCCAGCAGTTCTAGACAAAGGACGCTAGCCAAAAACATTCAGTACTTC. It translates to CASSSRQRTLAKNIQYF.

V usage is TRBV7-2 and J usage is TRBJ1-4; 12 bases align to TRBD1. Looked up from germline, CDR1 is SGHTA and CDR2 is FQGNSA. The J segment lost 5 bases and the V segment lost 5 bases, leaving 0 bases of the junction unmatched. The CDR3 runs 14 residues. The CDR3 region has the DNA TGTGCCAGCAGCGGGACAGGGGGCAATGAAAAACTGTTTTTT. This encodes CASSGTGGNEKLFF. Based on the CDR3 plus reference TRBV7-2 and TRBJ1-4, the full variable domain is GAGVSQSPSNKVTEKGKDVELRCDPISGHTALYWYRQSLGQGLEFLIYFQGNSAPDKSGLPSDRFSAERTGGSVSTLTIQRTQQEDSAVYLCASSGTGGNEKLFFGSGTQLSVL.

The chain uses TRBV6-4 and TRBJ2-2; a possible D gene is TRBD2 (5 bases). Germline V CDR1 and CDR2: MRHNA, SNTAGT. There are 16 residues in the CDR3. The V gene lost 0 bases and the J gene lost 3 bases, with 11 bases spanning the gap. In nucleotides, the CDR3 is TGTGCCAGCAGTGACTCAGGAGGAGGAGACACCGGGGAGCTGTTTTTT. This codes for CASSDSGGGDTGELFF.

The chain uses TRBV7-9 and TRBJ1-2; D not resolved. V dropped 2 bases and J dropped 9 bases, with 10 bases sitting between them. Germline V gene data show CDR1 as SEHNR and CDR2 as FQNEAQ (reference sequence). This CDR3 comprises 12 residues. Here the CDR3 reads CASSLPDSRYTF. In DNA form, the CDR3 reads TGTGCCAGCAGCTTACCCGATTCTCGCTACACCTTC.

The rearrangement links TRBV5-1 to TRBJ2-3; D remains unclear. This CDR3 has 13 amino acids. CDR1 and CDR2 (germline): SGHRS, YFSETQ. V was shortened by 5 bases and J by 1 base, with 8 bases between the two germline ends. The CDR3 loop is CASRLVGTDTQYF. CDR3 nucleotide sequence: TGCGCCAGCAGACTCGTAGGCACAGATACGCAGTATTTT. The full variable domain, its missing parts supplied by reference TRBV5-1 and TRBJ2-3, is KAGVTQTPRYLIKTRGQQVTLSCSPISGHRSVSWYQQTPGQGLQFLFEYFSETQRNKGNFPGRFSGRQFSNSRSEMNVSTLELGDSALYLCASRLVGTDTQYFGPGTRLTVL.

The chain joins TRBV4-1 to TRBJ2-2; 8 bases match TRBD2. V lost 1 base to trimming and J lost 4 bases; unmatched junction nucleotides: 5. The CDR3 sequence is 16 residues long. CDR1 is MGHRA, CDR2 YSYEKL, per germline. CDR3 amino acids: CASSQVGLAGTGELFF. CDR3 DNA: TGCGCCAGCAGCCAAGTGGGGCTAGCGGGCACCGGGGAGCTGTTTTTT.

The chain recombines TRBV27 with TRBJ2-3; possible D gene TRBD1, 6 bases. CDR1 MNHEY and CDR2 SMNVEV come from the germline V gene (reference sequence). The CDR3 extends over 16 amino acids. The V gene lost 5 bases and the J gene lost 4 bases, with 19 bases spanning the gap. CDR3 protein: CASSRKGGTNADTQYF. CDR3 nucleotides: TGTGCCAGCAGTCGGAAAGGGGGTACGAACGCAGATACGCAGTATTTT.

This chain connects TRBV6-6 to TRBJ1-2; 7 nucleotides match TRBD1. Trimming cost V 8 bases and J 3 bases; bases outside gene matches: 6. CDR3 length: 13 amino acids. From germline, CDR1 is MNHNY and CDR2 SVGAGI (reference sequence). The CDR3 sequence is CASDETGHYGYTF. As DNA, the CDR3 is TGTGCCAGCGATGAGACAGGGCACTATGGCTACACCTTC.

The chain carries TRBV7-8 and TRBJ1-1; 12 bases map to TRBD1. CDR3 length: 16 residues. Germline values: CDR1 SGHVS, CDR2 FQNEAQ. V was clipped by 5 bases and J by 3 bases; unmatched bases: 7. CDR3 sequence: CASSPSGQGAYTEAFF. Here the CDR3 DNA reads TGTGCCAGCAGCCCCTCGGGACAGGGGGCTTACACTGAAGCTTTCTTT.

The J gene is TRBJ1-1, the V gene TRBV6-9, with D possibly matching TRBD1 (5 bases). The germline V gene encodes CDR1 MNHGY and CDR2 SVAAGI. The CDR3 loop spans 16 amino acids. Trimming left V 6 bases short and J 4 bases short, with 21 bases between. The CDR3 DNA sequence: TGTGCCAGCAGGGGGGGTTTGGGGAGCGTCGGCACTGAAGCTTTCTTT. It is translated as CASRGGLGSVGTEAFF.

V and J are TRBV28 and TRBJ1-6, with 9 positions matching TRBD1. Trimming took 6 bases from V and 7 from J; bases not matched to a gene: 10. Germline-derived CDR1 and CDR2 are MDHEN and SYDVKM. The CDR3 has 16 residues. The CDR3 reads CASSPDRGTANSPLHF. CDR3 sequence (DNA): TGTGCCAGCAGCCCAGACAGGGGGACCGCGAATTCACCCCTCCACTTT.

This sequence joins TRBV6-5 and TRBJ1-4, with 10 bases that match TRBD1. CDR1 MNHEY and CDR2 SVGAGI come from the germline V gene. V lost 5 bases to trimming and J lost 8 bases; unmatched junction nucleotides: 5. The CDR3 totals 14 residues. The CDR3 DNA sequence: TGTGCCAGCAGTCGGACAGGGGGGGCGGAAAAACTGTTTTTT. Its protein product is CASSRTGGAEKLFF.